One T cell receptor (beta chain) is described in this entry. These data come from a study of blood T cell repertoires in COVID-19. Study in general: T cells, B-cell-depleted T cells, or PBMCs provided the cDNA or gDNA that served as material.

Original methodology: Cell counts per sample came from amplifying reference gene primers. Sequencing was performed with immunoSEQ multiplex PCR; in TCRdb, only in-frame clones are kept and a portion is missing. Clone size and V and J calls were adopted from that table, with D and trimming inferred from the DNA. The sample lists more than 65,000 clones; around 84% were seen once. With V trimmed by 6 bases and J by 3 bases, 3 bases remained unmatched. The germline V gene has CDR1 MNHEY and CDR2 SVGAGI. CDR3 length equals 14 residues. The receptor was isolated from a woman of 80 years or more with acute or convalescent COVID-19. Sequenced sample: peripheral blood. The rearrangement uses TRBV6-5 and TRBJ2-7, with 12 positions matching TRBD2. In DNA, the CDR3 is TGTGCCAGCAGGAGACTAGCGGGGGTCTACGAGCAGTACTTC. It specifies CASRRLAGVYEQYF.